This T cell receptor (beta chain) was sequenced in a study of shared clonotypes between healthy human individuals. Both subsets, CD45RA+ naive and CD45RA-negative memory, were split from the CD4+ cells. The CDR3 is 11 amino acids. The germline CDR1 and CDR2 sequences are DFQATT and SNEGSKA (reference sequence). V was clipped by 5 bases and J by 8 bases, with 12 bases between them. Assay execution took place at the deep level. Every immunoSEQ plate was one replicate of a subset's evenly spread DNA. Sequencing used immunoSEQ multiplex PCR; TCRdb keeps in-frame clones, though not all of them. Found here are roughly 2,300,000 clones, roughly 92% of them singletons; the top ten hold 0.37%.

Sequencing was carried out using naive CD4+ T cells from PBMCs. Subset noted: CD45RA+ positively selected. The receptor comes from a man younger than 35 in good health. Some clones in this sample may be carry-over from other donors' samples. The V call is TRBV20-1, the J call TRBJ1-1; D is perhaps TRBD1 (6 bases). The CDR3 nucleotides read TGCAGTGCTCGACGGGGGCGCGAAGCTTTCTTT. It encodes CSARRGREAFF.